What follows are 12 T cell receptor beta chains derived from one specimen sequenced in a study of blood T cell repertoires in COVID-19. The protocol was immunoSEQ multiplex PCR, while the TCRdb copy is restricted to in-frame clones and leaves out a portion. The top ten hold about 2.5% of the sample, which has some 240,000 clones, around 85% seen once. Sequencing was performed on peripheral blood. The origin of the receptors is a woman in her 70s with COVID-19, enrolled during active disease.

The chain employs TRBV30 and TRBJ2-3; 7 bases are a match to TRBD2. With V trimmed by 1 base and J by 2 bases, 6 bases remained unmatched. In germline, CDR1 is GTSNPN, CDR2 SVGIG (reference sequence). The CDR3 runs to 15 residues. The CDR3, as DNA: TGTGCCTGGAGTGCGACAGCGGGATTCACAGATACGCAGTATTTT. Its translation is CAWSATAGFTDTQYF.

The DNA of the CDR3 is TGTGCCGTTGCCGCCGGGACAGAAGCAGATACGCAGTATTTT. Its protein is CAVAAGTEADTQYF. This chain joins TRBV10-3 and TRBJ2-3; 7 bases are shared with TRBD1. The germline V gene encodes CDR1 ENHRY and CDR2 SYGVKD. This CDR3 region has 14 residues. With 11 bases clipped from V and 4 bases from J, the junction kept 12 bases outside the gene matches.

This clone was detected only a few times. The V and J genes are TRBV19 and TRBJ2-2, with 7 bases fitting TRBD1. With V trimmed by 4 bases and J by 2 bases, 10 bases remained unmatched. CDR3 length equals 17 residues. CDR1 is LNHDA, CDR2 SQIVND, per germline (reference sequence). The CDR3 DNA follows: TGTGCCAGTAGTAGTGAGTCCGGGACAGTCAACACCGGGGAGCTGTTTTTT. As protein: CASSSESGTVNTGELFF.

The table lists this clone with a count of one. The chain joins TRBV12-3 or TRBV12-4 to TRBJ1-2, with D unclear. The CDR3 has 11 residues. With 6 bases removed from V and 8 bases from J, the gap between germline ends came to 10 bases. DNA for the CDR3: TGTGCCAGCAGACGGTCCCAAGGCTACACCTTC. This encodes CASRRSQGYTF.

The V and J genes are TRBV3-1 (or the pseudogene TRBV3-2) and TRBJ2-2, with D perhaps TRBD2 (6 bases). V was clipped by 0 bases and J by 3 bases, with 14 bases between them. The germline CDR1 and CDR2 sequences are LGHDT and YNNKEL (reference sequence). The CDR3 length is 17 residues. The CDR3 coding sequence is TGTGCCAGCAGCCAAGATTACGGGAGCTTCTACACCGGGGAGCTGTTTTTT. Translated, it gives CASSQDYGSFYTGELFF.

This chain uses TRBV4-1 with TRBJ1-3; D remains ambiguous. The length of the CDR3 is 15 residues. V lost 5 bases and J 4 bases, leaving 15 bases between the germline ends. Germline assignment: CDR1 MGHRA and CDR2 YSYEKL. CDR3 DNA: TGCGCCAGCAGCGAATTTACAGTGTCCGGAAACACCATATATTTT. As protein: CASSEFTVSGNTIYF.

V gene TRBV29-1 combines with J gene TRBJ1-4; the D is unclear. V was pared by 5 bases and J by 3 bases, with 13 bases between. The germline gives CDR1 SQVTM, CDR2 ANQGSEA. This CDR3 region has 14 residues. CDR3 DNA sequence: TGCAGCGTTTACCCTGGGAGACCTAATGAAAAACTGTTTTTT. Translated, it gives CSVYPGRPNEKLFF.

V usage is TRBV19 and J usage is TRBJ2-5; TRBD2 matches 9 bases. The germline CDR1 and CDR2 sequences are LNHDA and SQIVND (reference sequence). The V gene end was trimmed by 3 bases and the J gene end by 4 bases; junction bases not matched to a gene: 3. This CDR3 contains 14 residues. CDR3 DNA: TGTGCCAGTAGTATTAGCGGGAGAAGAGAGACCCAGTACTTC. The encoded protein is CASSISGRRETQYF.

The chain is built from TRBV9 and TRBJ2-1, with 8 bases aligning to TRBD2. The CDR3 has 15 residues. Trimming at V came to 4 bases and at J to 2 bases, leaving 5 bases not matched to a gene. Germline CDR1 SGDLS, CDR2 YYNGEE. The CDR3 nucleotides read TGTGCCAGCAGCCTTACTAGCGGCACCTACAATGAGCAGTTCTTC. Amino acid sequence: CASSLTSGTYNEQFF.

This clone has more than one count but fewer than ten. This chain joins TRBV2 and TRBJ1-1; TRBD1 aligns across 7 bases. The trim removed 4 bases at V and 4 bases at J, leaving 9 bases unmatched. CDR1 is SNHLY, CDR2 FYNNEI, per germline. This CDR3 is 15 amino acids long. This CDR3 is CASSVPDRFSTEAFF. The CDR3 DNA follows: TGTGCCAGCAGTGTTCCGGACAGGTTCAGCACTGAAGCTTTCTTT.

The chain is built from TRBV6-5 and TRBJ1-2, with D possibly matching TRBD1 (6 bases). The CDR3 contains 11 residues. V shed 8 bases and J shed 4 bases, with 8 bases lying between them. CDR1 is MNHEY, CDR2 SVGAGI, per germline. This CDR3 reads CASRTAYGYTF. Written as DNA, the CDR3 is TGTGCCAGCCGGACAGCCTATGGCTACACCTTC.

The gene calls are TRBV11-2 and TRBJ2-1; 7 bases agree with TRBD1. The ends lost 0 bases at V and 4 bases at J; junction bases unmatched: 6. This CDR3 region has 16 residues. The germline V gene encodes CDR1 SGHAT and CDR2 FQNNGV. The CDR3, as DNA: TGTGCCAGCAGCTTAGATCAAGGGGGCTGGTACAATGAGCAGTTCTTC. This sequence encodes CASSLDQGGWYNEQFF.